These 27 T cell receptor beta chains were all obtained from the same sample, sequenced in a study of cytomegalovirus exposure and HLA in healthy donors. Amplification used 60 Vbeta primers and 13 Jbeta primers. Sequencing was performed with immunoSEQ multiplex PCR; in TCRdb, only in-frame clones are kept and a portion is missing. The profile shows 200,000 to 250,000 clones, about 89% of them singletons. The sample consisted of PBMCs. The source is a woman younger than 30 in good health and CMV-seronegative.

The genes are TRBV11-3 and TRBJ1-2; possibly TRBD1 for D (6 bases). From germline, CDR1 is SGHNT and CDR2 YENEEA. V lost 1 base to trimming and J lost 0 bases, with 12 bases between them. This CDR3 region has 16 residues. CDR3 region: CASSLVGQTPNYGYTF. CDR3 DNA sequence: TGTGCCAGCAGCTTAGTAGGACAGACTCCTAACTATGGCTACACCTTC.

The chain employs TRBV6-5 and TRBJ2-7; D call uncertain. CDR1 is MNHEY and CDR2 is SVGAGI in the germline V gene. The CDR3 extends over 13 amino acids. Trimming shortened V by 2 bases and J by 3 bases, and 8 bases separated the two germline ends. The CDR3 DNA sequence: TGTGCCAGCAGTTACGGCAAGTTCTACGAGCAGTACTTC. It codes for CASSYGKFYEQYF.

This sequence joins TRBV11-2 and TRBJ1-1; 11 positions agree with TRBD1. The CDR3 covers 15 residues. The germline V gene has CDR1 SGHAT and CDR2 FQNNGV. After removal of 1 base from V and 8 bases from J, the junction contained 6 bases not matched to a gene. This CDR3 is CASSLVGQGAWEAFF. CDR3 nucleotide sequence: TGTGCCAGCAGCTTAGTTGGACAGGGGGCGTGGGAAGCTTTCTTT.

The chain recombines TRBV18 with TRBJ2-7; weak D call: TRBD2 (5 bases). Per the germline V gene, CDR1 is KGHSH and CDR2 is LQKENI. V was clipped by 4 bases and J by 4 bases, with 20 bases between them. The CDR3 totals 16 residues. This CDR3 reads CASSLLTYPGVYEQYF. The CDR3, as DNA: TGTGCCAGCTCACTTTTGACTTACCCCGGGGTTTACGAGCAGTACTTC.

CDR3 protein: CASSEGTGTIPLHF. In DNA form, the CDR3 reads TGTGCCAGTAGCGAGGGGACAGGGACTATCCCCCTCCACTTT. The chain is built from TRBV19 and TRBJ1-6; TRBD1 agrees at 9 bases. The germline V gene encodes CDR1 LNHDA and CDR2 SQIVND (reference sequence). The CDR3 runs to 14 residues. Trimming cost V 6 bases and J 13 bases; bases outside gene matches: 10.

With regard to this clone: One junction end does not reproduce the germline sequence, and a read error may be involved. This chain joins TRBV9 and TRBJ2-5; D is possibly TRBD2 (6 bases). The CDR3 contains 13 residues. CDR1 SGDLS and CDR2 YYNGEE come from the germline V gene. The CDR3 here is CASSGGAAETQYF. The CDR3 region has the DNA TGTGCGAGCAGTGGAGGGGCGGCAGAGACCCAGTACTTC.

This clone has more than one count but fewer than ten. This chain joins TRBV6-5 and TRBJ2-3; D is ambiguous. V lost 0 bases to trimming and J lost 3 bases, with 7 bases between them. Germline CDR1 reads MNHEY; CDR2 reads SVGAGI. The CDR3 length is 14 residues. The CDR3 spells CASSYSRSTDTQYF. The CDR3 DNA is TGTGCCAGCAGTTACTCGAGAAGTACAGATACGCAGTATTTT.

V gene TRBV5-1 combines with J gene TRBJ2-5; D call uncertain. Looked up from germline, CDR1 is SGHRS and CDR2 is YFSETQ. The CDR3 length is 14 residues. V was trimmed by 2 bases and J by 0 bases, leaving 8 bases between them. CDR3 sequence: CASSFARYQETQYF. The CDR3 nucleotides read TGCGCCAGCAGCTTCGCTAGGTACCAAGAGACCCAGTACTTC.

The V call is TRBV7-9, the J call TRBJ1-4; 10 bases map to TRBD1. The CDR3 length is 14 residues. V shed 3 bases and J 5 bases; nucleotides not matched to a gene: 0. In germline, CDR1 is SEHNR, CDR2 FQNEAQ (reference sequence). CDR3 nucleotides: TGTGCCAGCAGCTTGGGACAGGGGAATGAAAAACTGTTTTTT. Its translation is CASSLGQGNEKLFF.

This chain connects TRBV27 to TRBJ1-3, with 8 bases identical to TRBD1. V was clipped by 4 bases and J by 8 bases; unmatched bases: 10. This CDR3 is built from 15 residues. The germline gives CDR1 MNHEY, CDR2 SMNVEV (reference sequence). CDR3 in DNA: TGTGCCAGCAGTTCCTCACCAGGGGGCGCGGACACCATATATTTT. Translated, it gives CASSSSPGGADTIYF.

This clone has just a few counts. The chain has TRBV4-1 and TRBJ2-7; 9 bases match TRBD1. The CDR3 extends over 17 amino acids. The ends lost 1 base at V and 3 bases at J; junction bases unmatched: 10. The germline gives CDR1 MGHRA, CDR2 YSYEKL. The CDR3 DNA is TGCGCCAGCAGCCAAGCTTCGGGACAGGGACTGTTCTACGAGCAGTACTTC. Translating gives CASSQASGQGLFYEQYF.

V is TRBV7-2 and J is TRBJ1-1, with 8 bases matching TRBD1. The CDR3 has 15 amino acids. Unmatched junction bases numbered 1, after V lost 0 bases and J lost 1 base. Germline CDR1 and CDR2: SGHTA and FQGNSA. CDR3 protein: CASSLAGTGNTEAFF. CDR3 nucleotides: TGTGCCAGCAGCTTAGCCGGGACAGGGAACACTGAAGCTTTCTTT. Based on the CDR3 plus reference TRBV7-2 and TRBJ1-1, the full variable domain is GAGVSQSPSNKVTEKGKDVELRCDPISGHTALYWYRQSLGQGLEFLIYFQGNSAPDKSGLPSDRFSAERTGGSVSTLTIQRTQQEDSAVYLCASSLAGTGNTEAFFGQGTRLTVV.

The CDR3 DNA follows: TGTGCCAGCAGCAAAGAGGTAAGGGGAGGAAACACTGAAGCTTTCTTT. It translates to CASSKEVRGGNTEAFF. The gene calls are TRBV21-1 and TRBJ1-1. TRBV21-1 is a pseudogene. The CDR3 has 16 residues.

The genes are TRBV27 and TRBJ2-5; a possible D gene is TRBD1 (6 bases). Trimming removed 7 bases from V and 4 bases from J, with 13 bases in between. The CDR3 totals 13 residues. Looked up from germline, CDR1 is MNHEY and CDR2 is SMNVEV (reference sequence). CDR3 residues: CASTSTGLETQYF. CDR3 DNA sequence: TGTGCCAGCACCTCAACAGGGTTAGAGACCCAGTACTTC.

This sequence joins TRBV5-6 and TRBJ2-5, with TRBD2 identical over 11 bases. Germline V CDR1 and CDR2: SGHDT, YYEEEE. V shed 5 bases, J shed 3 bases, and the junction held 0 bases outside the gene matches. This CDR3 contains 13 residues. The CDR3 loop reads CASSSGGEETQYF. DNA for the CDR3: TGTGCCAGCAGTAGCGGGGGGGAAGAGACCCAGTACTTC. The entire variable domain, with the rest obtained from reference TRBV5-6 and TRBJ2-5, is as follows: DAGVTQSPTHLIKTRGQQVTLRCSPKSGHDTVSWYQQALGQGPQFIFQYYEEEERQRGNFPDRFSGHQFPNYSSELNVNALLLGDSALYLCASSSGGEETQYFGPGTRLLVL.

The chain couples TRBV7-9 to TRBJ1-6, with 7 positions matching TRBD1. The V and J ends lost 4 bases and 7 bases, in that order; junction bases with no gene match: 7. The CDR3 length is 15 residues. CDR1 SEHNR and CDR2 FQNEAQ come from the germline V gene (reference sequence). This chain's CDR3 is CASSWDSIRNSPLHF. The CDR3 coding sequence is TGTGCCAGCAGCTGGGACAGTATCAGAAATTCACCCCTCCACTTT.

The V and J genes are TRBV5-1 and TRBJ2-7; TRBD2 agrees at 7 bases. The CDR3 has 14 residues. CDR1 and CDR2 from the germline V gene are SGHRS and YFSETQ. The V gene end was trimmed by 1 base and the J gene end by 3 bases; junction bases not matched to a gene: 4. The CDR3 protein is CASSLTSANYEQYF. DNA for the CDR3: TGCGCCAGCAGCTTGACTAGCGCAAACTACGAGCAGTACTTC.

This chain uses TRBV7-9 with TRBJ2-4; the D gene is possibly TRBD1 (5 bases). V lost 1 base, J lost 8 bases, and 15 bases lay in between. The CDR3 sequence is 15 residues long. The germline CDR1 and CDR2 sequences are SEHNR and FQNEAQ (reference sequence). The CDR3 DNA is TGTGCCAGCAGCTTAGAGTCGGCAGGGATGGACATTCAGTACTTC. Translated, it gives CASSLESAGMDIQYF.

This chain links TRBV5-3 with TRBJ2-2; the match to TRBD2 covers 9 bases. TRBV5-3 is an ORF for which the function is uncertain. This CDR3 has 16 amino acids. Unmatched junction bases numbered 7, after V lost 6 bases and J lost 1 base. This CDR3 reads CARTTRLAENTGELFF. The DNA of the CDR3 is TGTGCCAGAACCACGCGACTAGCGGAGAACACCGGGGAGCTGTTTTTT.

This clone was counted ten times or more. The chain joins TRBV5-1 to TRBJ1-1; tentatively, D is TRBD1 (6 bases). Germline lookup yields CDR1 SGHRS and CDR2 YFSETQ. This CDR3 spans 15 amino acids. The ends were cut back, 0 bases at V and 1 base at J, with 10 bases in the middle. CDR3 amino acids: CASSLAGTPNTEAFF. CDR3 DNA sequence: TGCGCCAGCAGCTTGGCCGGGACACCGAACACTGAAGCTTTCTTT.

The chain uses TRBV14 and TRBJ2-5, with TRBD2 as a possible D gene (6 bases). V dropped 8 bases and J dropped 5 bases, with 21 bases sitting between them. The CDR3 loop spans 15 amino acids. Germline V lookup: CDR1 SGHDN, CDR2 FVKESK. For the CDR3, the DNA is TGTGCCAGCGGGAGGTCACTCCCGGGGTTGGAGACCCAGTACTTC. Translated: CASGRSLPGLETQYF.

J is TRBJ1-5 and V is TRBV11-2, with a tentative D call TRBD1 (5 bases). From germline, CDR1 is SGHAT and CDR2 FQNNGV. The CDR3 has 15 amino acids. Trimming took 2 bases from V and 1 from J, leaving 9 bases between them. In DNA form, the CDR3 reads TGTGCCAGCAGCTTAATGGCAGGGAGCAATCAGCCCCAGCATTTT. Translating it yields CASSLMAGSNQPQHF.

The rearrangement joins TRBV29-1 to TRBJ2-7; D unresolved. Germline CDR1 reads SQVTM; CDR2 reads ANQGSEA. The CDR3 sequence is 13 residues long. V was clipped by 5 bases and J by 0 bases, with 11 bases between them. CDR3 in DNA: TGCAGCGTTCGCGGCCGTAGCTCCTACGAGCAGTACTTC. Translated: CSVRGRSSYEQYF.

The rearrangement uses TRBV27 and TRBJ1-1, with no clear D. CDR1 and CDR2 (germline): MNHEY, SMNVEV (reference sequence). Trimming took off 2 bases at V and 4 bases at J, with 11 bases between the two ends. The CDR3 has 14 amino acids. CDR3 DNA: TGTGCCAGCAGTTTAATCAACAGTGTCACTGAAGCTTTCTTT. Amino acid sequence: CASSLINSVTEAFF.

The chain couples TRBV5-1 to TRBJ1-6; 9 nucleotides align to TRBD1. The CDR3 is made up of 19 amino acids. The junction had 19 bases not matched to a gene; V was cut back by 2 bases and J by 10 bases. CDR1 is SGHRS, CDR2 YFSETQ, per germline. In DNA form, the CDR3 reads TGCGCCAGCAGCTTCGGAACGTCCCGAACGACAGGGGGAGGGTCACCCCTCCACTTT. Amino acid sequence: CASSFGTSRTTGGGSPLHF.

The chain employs TRBV9 and TRBJ2-5; D possibly corresponds to TRBD2 (7 bases). The CDR3 runs to 15 residues. The V gene's germline CDR1 is SGDLS and CDR2 YYNGEE. V lost 4 bases and J lost 4, with 17 bases in between. The DNA of the CDR3 is TGTGCCAGCAGCTTGAGGGGGGGGGAGTTAGAGACCCAGTACTTC. Translation gives CASSLRGGELETQYF.

This clone was observed once. This chain uses TRBV5-4 with TRBJ1-2, with 7 bases aligning to TRBD1. CDR3 length: 13 residues. Germline CDR1 is SGHNT and CDR2 is YYREEE (reference sequence). J was trimmed by 8 bases and V by 0 bases; bases with no gene match: 4. The CDR3 sequence: CASSLVTGEGYTF. DNA of the CDR3: TGTGCCAGCAGCTTGGTCACAGGGGAGGGCTACACCTTC.